The rows below give T cell receptor beta chains drawn from one sample of a study of vaccination and CD4 T cells after COVID-19. TCRdb used MiXCR to reprocess the PCR reads, holding one entry per CDR3 protein. Of approximately 22,000 distinct CDR3 sequences in the sample, about 30% are singletons; the top ten hold about 10%. No antigen is known for these receptors. The source material was CD4+ T cells from blood, cultured in vitro, sampled about 7 months after SARS-CoV-2 vaccination. The receptors shown here come from a human donor who had recovered from COVID-19. The CDR3 runs from the conserved cysteine through the conserved F or W. The order of the fields is V gene, D gene, clone size, J gene, CDR3 protein, CDR3 DNA. D genes are given only for firm matches. Expanded clones get a size class; other rows say once, few or many, or leave the size out.

V: TRBV10-3
D: NA
size: NA
J: TRBJ2-3
CDR3: CALGWGPTDTQYF
DNA: TGTGCCCTAGGGTGGGGGCCGACAGATACGCAGTATTTT

V: TRBV15
D: TRBD1
size: NA
J: TRBJ1-1
CDR3: CATSRGQGGEAFF
DNA: TGTGCCACCAGCAGGGGACAGGGTGGTGAAGCTTTCTTT

V: TRBV18
D: NA
size: NA
J: TRBJ2-7
CDR3: CASSTNQGQRGGGTLYEQYF
DNA: TGTGCCAGCTCCACGAACCAAGGACAACGCGGCGGAGGTACCCTCTACGAGCAGTACTTC

V: TRBV20-1
D: NA
size: medium-sized
J: TRBJ2-5
CDR3: CSASGPPRQQTQYF
DNA: TGCAGTGCTAGCGGACCCCCGAGGCAACAGACCCAGTACTTC

V: TRBV7-3
D: NA
size: few
J: TRBJ2-1
CDR3: CASSADGHYNEQFF
DNA: TGTGCCAGCAGCGCGGACGGGCACTACAATGAGCAGTTCTTC

V: TRBV20-1
D: TRBD2
size: few
J: TRBJ2-3
CDR3: CSAVFGGGSDTQYF
DNA: TGCAGTGCAGTGTTTGGGGGAGGGTCAGATACGCAGTATTTT

V: TRBV7-9
D: NA
size: few
J: TRBJ2-1
CDR3: CASREGINDEQFF
DNA: TGTGCCAGCAGGGAGGGGATTAACGATGAGCAGTTCTTC

V: TRBV2
D: NA
size: NA
J: TRBJ2-1
CDR3: CAGTGTARGGQFF
DNA: TGTGCCGGCACCGGGACTGCTCGAGGTGGGCAGTTCTTC

V: TRBV4-2
D: NA
size: NA
J: TRBJ1-1
CDR3: CASSQESRATEAFF
DNA: TGTGCCAGCAGCCAAGAATCTCGGGCCACTGAAGCTTTCTTT

V: TRBV7-9
D: NA
size: NA
J: TRBJ1-2
CDR3: CASSSFGANYGYTF
DNA: TGTGCCAGCAGCTCGTTCGGGGCTAACTATGGCTACACCTTC

V: TRBV6-1
D: NA
size: NA
J: TRBJ2-3
CDR3: CASRRASADTQYF
DNA: TGTGCCAGCAGACGGGCTAGCGCAGATACGCAGTATTTT

V: TRBV6-1
D: NA
size: few
J: TRBJ2-5
CDR3: CASSPTPFMGTQYF
DNA: TGTGCCAGCAGTCCGACTCCTTTCATGGGGACCCAGTACTTC

V: TRBV5-5
D: NA
size: few
J: TRBJ1-1
CDR3: CASSLEWGGGTEAFF
DNA: TGTGCCAGCAGCTTGGAATGGGGCGGGGGCACTGAAGCTTTCTTT

V: TRBV6-7
D: NA
size: NA
J: TRBJ1-1
CDR3: CASLLGRAAEAFF
DNA: TGTGCCAGCCTATTGGGCAGGGCCGCTGAAGCTTTCTTT

V: TRBV10-1
D: TRBD1
size: few
J: TRBJ2-5
CDR3: CASIVGQGQTQYF
DNA: TGCGCCAGTATAGTGGGACAGGGTCAGACCCAGTACTTC

V: TRBV7-2
D: NA
size: few
J: TRBJ2-3
CDR3: CASSPGWDTQYF
DNA: TGTGCCAGCAGCCCAGGGTGGGATACGCAGTATTTT

V: TRBV4-2
D: TRBD2
size: NA
J: TRBJ2-5
CDR3: CASSHSLGTSGQETQYF
DNA: TGTGCCAGCAGCCACTCCCTGGGGACTAGCGGGCAAGAGACCCAGTACTTC

V: TRBV9
D: NA
size: NA
J: TRBJ2-2
CDR3: CASSASGWDTGELFF
DNA: TGTGCCAGCAGCGCCAGCGGATGGGACACCGGGGAGCTGTTTTTT

V: TRBV10-3
D: TRBD2
size: few
J: TRBJ2-3
CDR3: CAITSGTTDTQYF
DNA: TGTGCCATCACTAGCGGAACCACAGATACGCAGTATTTT

V: TRBV4-3
D: NA
size: few
J: TRBJ2-1
CDR3: CASSQAWRASYNEQFF
DNA: TGCGCCAGCAGCCAAGCATGGCGGGCCTCCTACAATGAGCAGTTCTTC

V: TRBV14
D: NA
size: NA
J: TRBJ1-5
CDR3: CASSLHDQPQHF
DNA: TGTGCCAGCAGCCTGCACGATCAGCCCCAGCATTTT

V: TRBV20-1
D: TRBD2
size: few
J: TRBJ2-1
CDR3: CSARHVPGLAGGDNEQFF
DNA: TGCAGTGCTAGACACGTCCCGGGACTAGCGGGGGGGGACAATGAGCAGTTCTTC

V: TRBV7-2
D: NA
size: few
J: TRBJ2-4
CDR3: CASSVDWGSDIQYF
DNA: TGTGCCAGCAGCGTAGACTGGGGGTCCGACATTCAGTACTTC

V: TRBV5-4
D: NA
size: NA
J: TRBJ2-1
CDR3: CASSFWWNEQFF
DNA: TGTGCCAGCAGCTTCTGGTGGAATGAGCAGTTCTTC

V: TRBV7-9
D: NA
size: NA
J: TRBJ2-5
CDR3: CASSLEGLSLQETQCF
DNA: TGTGCCAGCAGCTTAGAAGGACTGTCTCTCCAAGAGACCCAGTGCTTC

V: TRBV20-1
D: TRBD1
size: NA
J: TRBJ2-7
CDR3: CSASRQGVRGQYF
DNA: TGCAGTGCTAGTCGACAGGGGGTTCGCGGGCAGTACTTC

V: TRBV7-2
D: TRBD1
size: NA
J: TRBJ1-1
CDR3: CASSHPRGDRGDGTEAFF
DNA: TGTGCCAGCAGCCACCCCCGAGGAGACAGGGGAGATGGCACTGAAGCTTTCTTT

V: TRBV6-2/TRBV6-3
D: NA
size: NA
J: TRBJ2-3
CDR3: CASSYSGRLDPDTQYF
DNA: TGTGCCAGCAGTTACTCTGGAAGACTAGATCCAGATACGCAGTATTTT

V: TRBV7-9
D: NA
size: NA
J: TRBJ1-1
CDR3: CASSFGGDPNTEAFF
DNA: TGTGCCAGCAGCTTCGGGGGGGACCCAAACACTGAAGCTTTCTTT

V: TRBV15
D: NA
size: NA
J: TRBJ2-7
CDR3: CATSRGGVYEQYF
DNA: TGTGCCACCAGCAGAGGGGGGGTGTACGAGCAGTACTTC

V: TRBV28
D: TRBD2
size: NA
J: TRBJ2-5
CDR3: CASSEAGGRETQYF
DNA: TGTGCCAGCAGTGAAGCGGGGGGTCGGGAGACCCAGTACTTC

V: TRBV2
D: TRBD1
size: NA
J: TRBJ2-7
CDR3: CASIRDRVSYEQYF
DNA: TGTGCCAGCATCCGGGACAGGGTGTCCTACGAGCAGTACTTC

V: TRBV6-1
D: NA
size: few
J: TRBJ1-2
CDR3: CASSRDTQGLGYTF
DNA: TGTGCCAGCAGTCGGGACACCCAGGGCCTCGGCTACACCTTC

V: TRBV7-9
D: NA
size: NA
J: TRBJ2-3
CDR3: CASSPRGRTDTQYF
DNA: TGTGCCAGCAGCCCAAGGGGAAGGACAGATACGCAGTATTTT

V: TRBV6-2/TRBV6-3
D: NA
size: once
J: TRBJ2-1
CDR3: CASSYRPAGSSYNEQFF
DNA: TGTGCCAGCAGTTACCGACCAGCGGGTTCCTCCTACAATGAGCAGTTCTTC

V: TRBV19
D: NA
size: few
J: TRBJ1-6
CDR3: CASSSGGYILNSPLHF
DNA: TGTGCCAGTAGTTCGGGGGGCTATATTCTGAATTCACCCCTCCACTTT

V: TRBV7-2
D: NA
size: NA
J: TRBJ2-1
CDR3: CASSLGPSDNNEQFF
DNA: TGTGCCAGCAGCTTAGGTCCTAGCGATAACAATGAGCAGTTCTTC

V: TRBV7-7
D: NA
size: few
J: TRBJ1-5
CDR3: CASSLVSFTAYNQPQHF
DNA: TGTGCTAGCAGCTTAGTCTCCTTTACGGCCTACAATCAGCCCCAGCATTTT

V: TRBV6-5
D: NA
size: NA
J: TRBJ1-2
CDR3: CASSYSMGDYGYTF
DNA: TGTGCCAGCAGTTACTCGATGGGGGACTATGGCTACACCTTC

V: TRBV6-5
D: TRBD1
size: medium-sized
J: TRBJ1-5
CDR3: CASSYWAGTGDQPQHF
DNA: TGTGCCAGCAGTTACTGGGCCGGGACAGGGGACCAGCCCCAGCATTTT

V: TRBV25-1
D: NA
size: NA
J: TRBJ1-1
CDR3: CASKDLETEAFF
DNA: TGTGCCAGCAAAGACCTGGAGACTGAAGCTTTCTTT

V: TRBV27
D: NA
size: few
J: TRBJ2-7
CDR3: CASSRNGQGLYEQYF
DNA: TGTGCCAGCAGCCGAAACGGTCAGGGGCTGTACGAGCAGTACTTC

V: TRBV20-1
D: TRBD1
size: once
J: TRBJ2-1
CDR3: CSATGQGRNNEQFF
DNA: TGCAGTGCTACCGGACAGGGGCGGAACAATGAGCAGTTCTTC

V: TRBV27
D: NA
size: NA
J: TRBJ1-5
CDR3: CASSSRQRISNQPQHF
DNA: TGTGCCAGCAGTTCCCGACAGAGAATTAGCAATCAGCCCCAGCATTTT

V: TRBV24-1
D: NA
size: NA
J: TRBJ2-7
CDR3: CATSDFWGHEQYF
DNA: TGTGCCACCAGTGATTTTTGGGGCCACGAGCAGTACTTC

V: TRBV11-3
D: NA
size: NA
J: TRBJ2-7
CDR3: CASSLGPFGYEQYF
DNA: TGTGCCAGCAGCTTAGGGCCCTTCGGGTACGAGCAGTACTTC

V: TRBV5-1
D: NA
size: NA
J: TRBJ2-5
CDR3: CASSSGTGQLLTQYF
DNA: TGCGCCAGCAGCTCGGGAACGGGACAACTACTAACCCAGTACTTC

V: TRBV12-3/TRBV12-4
D: NA
size: few
J: TRBJ1-5
CDR3: CASSRGQKDQPQHF
DNA: TGTGCCAGCAGCCGAGGACAGAAAGATCAGCCCCAGCATTTT

V: TRBV7-9
D: NA
size: few
J: TRBJ1-2
CDR3: CAGGQSDYGYTF
DNA: TGTGCGGGCGGCCAATCTGACTATGGCTACACCTTC

V: TRBV21-1
D: NA
size: NA
J: TRBJ2-5
CDR3: CASSSRLAGKETQYF
DNA: TGTGCCAGCAGCTCACGACTAGCGGGTAAGGAGACCCAGTACTTC

V: TRBV2
D: NA
size: once
J: TRBJ2-5
CDR3: CASRAGQRTQYF
DNA: TGTGCCTCGCGGGCGGGGCAGAGGACCCAGTACTTC

V: TRBV6-1
D: NA
size: NA
J: TRBJ1-1
CDR3: CASSRTVMNTEAFF
DNA: TGTGCCAGCAGCCGGACAGTAATGAACACTGAAGCTTTCTTT

V: TRBV5-4
D: NA
size: few
J: TRBJ2-1
CDR3: CASSSRYAGENEQFF
DNA: TGTGCCAGCAGCTCGCGATATGCTGGGGAGAATGAGCAGTTCTTC

V: TRBV7-6
D: TRBD2
size: few
J: TRBJ2-7
CDR3: CASSQLAGGSEQYF
DNA: TGTGCCAGCAGCCAACTAGCGGGAGGGAGCGAGCAGTACTTC

V: TRBV7-9
D: TRBD1
size: once
J: TRBJ2-7
CDR3: CASSPKTGTDIYEQYF
DNA: TGTGCCAGCAGCCCGAAAACCGGGACAGATATCTACGAGCAGTACTTC

V: TRBV6-2/TRBV6-3
D: NA
size: NA
J: TRBJ1-2
CDR3: CASSYEVGMGGYTF
DNA: TGTGCCAGCAGTTACGAGGTGGGGATGGGAGGCTACACCTTC

V: TRBV20-1
D: TRBD2
size: medium-sized
J: TRBJ2-1
CDR3: CSATRGGISYNEQFF
DNA: TGCAGTGCCACCCGGGGGGGCATATCCTACAATGAGCAGTTCTTC

V: TRBV5-6
D: NA
size: NA
J: TRBJ2-5
CDR3: CASSLLGSRAQETQYF
DNA: TGTGCCAGCAGCTTGCTAGGGAGTAGGGCTCAAGAGACCCAGTACTTC